One sample yielded the 8 T cell receptor beta chains listed below, sequenced in a study of cytomegalovirus exposure and HLA in healthy donors. Primers: 60 Vbeta forward and 13 Jbeta reverse. Using immunoSEQ multiplex PCR, the repertoire was profiled, and TCRdb retains in-frame clones only, with some absent. Counted here are 150,000 to 200,000 clones, about three quarters occurring once; the ten biggest clones make up around 3.4%. Sequenced material: PBMCs. Receptors originate from a woman aged 60 to 75 in good health and CMV-seropositive.

The chain joins TRBV19 to TRBJ2-1; D gene uncertain. This CDR3 is 15 amino acids long. CDR1 and CDR2 (germline): LNHDA, SQIVND (reference sequence). The V end was cut by 4 bases, the J end by 6 bases, with 16 bases between. CDR3: CASSTSTTTSNEQFF. DNA for the CDR3: TGTGCCAGTAGTACATCCACTACAACGTCCAATGAGCAGTTCTTC.

The chain is built from TRBV5-5 and TRBJ2-3; possible D gene TRBD2, 8 bases. The V end was cut by 7 bases, the J end by 6 bases, with 24 bases between. The germline CDR1 and CDR2 sequences are SGHKS and YYEKEE (reference sequence). The CDR3 has 16 residues. Here the CDR3 DNA reads TGTGCCAGCTCCTTGGGGGGGACAGCGGGAGACGATACGCAGTATTTT. Translating it yields CASSLGGTAGDDTQYF.

This clone has only one observation. This rearrangement joins TRBV4-2 to TRBJ2-7; TRBD1 matches 9 bases. Germline CDR1 is LGHNA and CDR2 is YNFKEQ. This CDR3 spans 16 amino acids. V trimming: 0 bases; J trimming: 0 bases; junction bases outside the gene matches: 3. The CDR3 protein is CASSQDQDRGSYEQYF. In DNA form, the CDR3 reads TGTGCCAGCAGCCAAGATCAGGACAGGGGCTCCTACGAGCAGTACTTC.

The CDR3 is CASSQQTTGVEKLFF. The CDR3 DNA is TGTGCCAGCAGCCAACAAACAACAGGGGTTGAAAAACTGTTTTTT. V gene TRBV4-2 combines with J gene TRBJ1-4, with 7 bases aligning to TRBD1. CDR1 and CDR2 (germline): LGHNA, YNFKEQ. Germline trimming cut 2 bases from V and 7 bases from J; bases unmatched to any gene: 7. The CDR3 contains 15 residues.

This chain connects TRBV27 to TRBJ1-5, with 7 bases that match TRBD1. The trim removed 6 bases at V and 6 bases at J, leaving 2 bases unmatched. This CDR3 is 12 amino acids long. The germline V gene has CDR1 MNHEY and CDR2 SMNVEV (reference sequence). The CDR3 DNA sequence: TGTGCCAGCAGCAGACAGGGTCAGCCCCAGCATTTT. This codes for CASSRQGQPQHF.

Only a few counts were recorded for this clone. The chain links TRBV28 to TRBJ1-3; tentative D call: TRBD1 (5 bases). V was clipped by 2 bases and J by 1 base, with 12 bases between them. Germline lookup yields CDR1 MDHEN and CDR2 SYDVKM. The CDR3 covers 16 residues. The DNA for the CDR3 is TGTGCCAGCAGTTTAGTCTGGGGGGAATCTGGAAACACCATATATTTT. This gives the protein CASSLVWGESGNTIYF.

The rearrangement joins TRBV7-2 to TRBJ2-1, with 8 bases aligning to TRBD2. J was trimmed by 8 bases and V by 3 bases; bases with no gene match: 15. Per the germline V gene, CDR1 is SGHTA and CDR2 is FQGNSA. The CDR3 has 17 amino acids. The CDR3 is CASSFLGLSGRIHEQFF. The CDR3 DNA sequence: TGTGCCAGCAGCTTTTTAGGGTTAAGCGGGAGAATCCATGAGCAGTTCTTC.

The J gene is TRBJ2-1, the V gene TRBV6-5, with a possible D match to TRBD1 (5 bases). Per the germline V gene, CDR1 is MNHEY and CDR2 is SVGAGI. V lost 4 bases, J lost 3 bases, and 13 bases lay in between. The CDR3 runs 15 residues. The CDR3 loop is CASSLQGQVYNEQFF. The CDR3 nucleotides read TGTGCCAGCAGTTTGCAGGGCCAGGTCTACAATGAGCAGTTCTTC.